These 29 T cell receptor beta chains were all obtained from the same sample, sequenced in a study of shared clonotypes between healthy human individuals. Terminally differentiated effector memory CD45RA+ cells were left out of the naive CD8 fraction, which was CD45RO-negative and positively selected for CCR7. Method: immunoSEQ multiplex PCR; TCRdb's copy keeps in-frame clones and lacks some. The table includes around 1.9 million clones, roughly 95% detected once. The specimen was naive CD8+ T cells from PBMCs. The receptors stem from a man in his late teens or twenties in good health. Some clones in this sample may be carry-over from other donors' samples.

J is TRBJ2-3 and V is TRBV27; D possibly corresponds to TRBD2 (6 bases). V was pared by 1 base and J by 7 bases, with 18 bases between. The CDR3 has 16 amino acids. CDR1 and CDR2 from the germline V gene are MNHEY and SMNVEV (reference sequence). The CDR3 is CASSLLVAAAFHTQYF. The CDR3 DNA sequence: TGTGCCAGCAGTTTATTGGTAGCGGCAGCATTTCATACGCAGTATTTT.

This sequence joins TRBV27 and TRBJ1-4; 8 bases fit TRBD1. CDR3 length: 17 amino acids. Germline values: CDR1 MNHEY, CDR2 SMNVEV (reference sequence). V lost 5 bases to trimming and J lost 5 bases; unmatched junction nucleotides: 13. The CDR3, as DNA: TGTGCCAGCAGTCCTGGTCCCGGGACAGGCAGAAATGAAAAACTGTTTTTT. Its translation: CASSPGPGTGRNEKLFF.

The V and J genes are TRBV27 and TRBJ2-1; perhaps TRBD2 as D (6 bases). CDR1 MNHEY and CDR2 SMNVEV come from the germline V gene (reference sequence). Between the trimmed V and J ends, which lost 7 bases and 1 base, there was a span of 17 bases. The CDR3 covers 16 residues. CDR3 DNA: TGTGCCAGCACCCAAGGGACTCCCCCTTCCTACAATGAGCAGTTCTTC. Protein sequence: CASTQGTPPSYNEQFF.

V gene TRBV27 combines with J gene TRBJ2-3; D is unresolved. Per the germline V gene, CDR1 is MNHEY and CDR2 is SMNVEV (reference sequence). The CDR3 length is 15 residues. Trimming left V 2 bases short and J 1 base short, with 10 bases between. CDR3 amino acids: CASSLDGYRTDTQYF. The CDR3, as DNA: TGTGCCAGCAGTTTAGACGGCTACCGCACAGATACGCAGTATTTT.

J is TRBJ2-3 and V is TRBV27; D is undetermined. This CDR3 has 14 amino acids. Germline lookup yields CDR1 MNHEY and CDR2 SMNVEV (reference sequence). Trimming pared 0 bases from V and 2 bases from J, leaving 6 bases between. CDR3 loop: CASSLSVLTDTQYF. In nucleotides, the CDR3 is TGTGCCAGCAGTTTATCAGTTCTCACAGATACGCAGTATTTT.

This sequence joins TRBV4-1 and TRBJ2-5; TRBD2 aligns across 9 bases. The germline V gene encodes CDR1 MGHRA and CDR2 YSYEKL. V shed 3 bases, J shed 1 base, and the junction held 9 bases outside the gene matches. The CDR3 has 17 amino acids. CDR3 DNA: TGCGCCAGCAGCCACCCCCTTAGCGGGAGTGGCCAAGAGACCCAGTACTTC. Its protein is CASSHPLSGSGQETQYF.

The V gene is TRBV4-3, the J gene TRBJ2-7; D not resolved. Germline V CDR1 and CDR2: LGHNA, YSLEER. CDR3 size: 13 residues. Trimming removed 0 bases at V and 5 bases at J, with 8 bases between. CDR3: CASSQDRWNEQYF. The CDR3 nucleotides read TGCGCCAGCAGCCAAGATAGATGGAACGAGCAGTACTTC.

The J gene is TRBJ2-1, the V gene TRBV29-1; 12 nucleotides align to TRBD2. V shed 2 bases, J shed 3 bases, and the junction held 17 bases outside the gene matches. The length of the CDR3 is 20 residues. The germline gives CDR1 SQVTM, CDR2 ANQGSEA. This CDR3 reads CSVERAQGASGRASYNEQFF. CDR3 coding DNA: TGCAGCGTTGAAAGGGCTCAAGGAGCTAGCGGGAGGGCAAGCTACAATGAGCAGTTCTTC.

This clone showed up just a few times. J is TRBJ1-1 and V is TRBV9; D not resolved. V was clipped by 3 bases and J by 6 bases, with 12 bases between them. Germline assignment: CDR1 SGDLS and CDR2 YYNGEE. The CDR3 is 13 residues long. The CDR3 nucleotides read TGTGCCAGCAGCGACCGGGTCGAGGCTGAAGCTTTCTTT. Its translation: CASSDRVEAEAFF.

The chain uses TRBV6-1 and TRBJ2-7; the match to TRBD2 covers 7 bases. The ends lost 2 bases at V and 7 bases at J; junction bases unmatched: 8. The germline gives CDR1 MNHNS, CDR2 SASEGT. The CDR3 covers 14 residues. CDR3 DNA: TGTGCCAGCAGTGAAATTGGGGGAGGGCGGGAGCAGTACTTC. This gives the protein CASSEIGGGREQYF.

The J gene is TRBJ2-2, the V gene TRBV29-1; 9 bases match TRBD1. This CDR3 comprises 14 residues. The J segment lost 5 bases and the V segment lost 7 bases, leaving 8 bases of the junction unmatched. The germline V gene has CDR1 SQVTM and CDR2 ANQGSEA. For the CDR3, the DNA is TGCAGCGCCAGACAGGGGGTCCCTACCGGGGAGCTGTTTTTT. This codes for CSARQGVPTGELFF.

The J gene is TRBJ1-4, the V gene TRBV13; 10 bases agree with TRBD1. V lost 4 bases to trimming and J lost 6 bases; unmatched junction nucleotides: 11. The CDR3 is 17 amino acids. CDR1 PRHDT and CDR2 FYEKMQ come from the germline V gene (reference sequence). The CDR3 DNA reads as TGTGCCAGCAGCTCCCACCGGGACAGGGGAGGAGATGAAAAACTGTTTTTT. The encoded protein is CASSSHRDRGGDEKLFF.

About this clone itself: The same CDR3 also results from other DNA sequences found in this sample. The DNA for the CDR3 is TGTGCCAGCAGTCCAAGACAGGGGGCGTACGAGCAGTACTTC. Its translation: CASSPRQGAYEQYF. The V gene is TRBV6-5, the J gene TRBJ2-7, with TRBD1 matching 10 bases. The CDR3 runs 14 residues. CDR1 MNHEY and CDR2 SVGAGI come from the germline V gene. The V gene end was trimmed by 5 bases and the J gene end by 4 bases; junction bases not matched to a gene: 5.

V usage is TRBV4-3 and J usage is TRBJ2-7; D may be TRBD1 (6 bases). The CDR3 is made up of 16 amino acids. The germline V gene encodes CDR1 LGHNA and CDR2 YSLEER. Trimming stripped 0 bases from V and 7 bases from J, with 19 bases between. The CDR3 region is CASSQERTVPMWEQYF. CDR3 in DNA: TGCGCCAGCAGCCAAGAGAGGACAGTCCCTATGTGGGAGCAGTACTTC.

The chain is built from TRBV4-1 and TRBJ1-4; the D gene is possibly TRBD1 (5 bases). V was shortened by 4 bases and J by 8 bases, with 29 bases between the two germline ends. This CDR3 is 19 amino acids long. Per the germline V gene, CDR1 is MGHRA and CDR2 is YSYEKL. CDR3 bases: TGCGCCAGCAGCCTTTGGGACTCCGAGGACCTTCCCCTTTGGGAAAAACTGTTTTTT. Translation: CASSLWDSEDLPLWEKLFF.

V gene TRBV20-1 combines with J gene TRBJ2-7, with D unclear. Trimming cost V 2 bases and J 5 bases, with 7 bases left between them. Per germline, CDR1 DFQATT and CDR2 SNEGSKA (reference sequence). The CDR3 has 11 amino acids. Here the CDR3 reads CSARMPNEQYF. CDR3 in DNA: TGCAGTGCTAGAATGCCTAACGAGCAGTACTTC.

The chain combines TRBV5-1 with TRBJ2-7; a weak D match, TRBD2 (5 bases). CDR1 and CDR2 (germline): SGHRS, YFSETQ. Trimming cost V 0 bases and J 4 bases, with 17 bases left between them. The CDR3 runs to 16 residues. CDR3 loop: CASSLGGFLGIYEQYF. The DNA of the CDR3 is TGCGCCAGCAGCTTGGGCGGGTTTCTTGGGATTTACGAGCAGTACTTC.

The chain is built from TRBV7-3 and TRBJ1-2; a possible D gene is TRBD1 (5 bases). The CDR3 has 15 amino acids. The ends were cut back, 6 bases at V and 4 bases at J, with 18 bases in the middle. CDR1 is SGHTA and CDR2 is FQGTGA in the germline V gene. The CDR3 sequence is CASSSVGGNPYGYTF. The CDR3 DNA reads TGTGCCAGCAGTTCCGTTGGGGGAAACCCCTATGGCTACACCTTC.

The chain combines TRBV28 with TRBJ1-1, with unresolved D. V was trimmed by 3 bases and J by 6 bases, leaving 11 bases between them. The V gene's germline CDR1 is MDHEN and CDR2 SYDVKM. The CDR3 runs to 13 residues. CDR3 region: CASSFYVLAEAFF. The CDR3 DNA reads TGTGCCAGCAGTTTTTATGTGTTAGCTGAAGCTTTCTTT.

The chain recombines TRBV6-5 with TRBJ2-5; either TRBD1 or TRBD2 may supply D (5 bases each). CDR3 length: 15 amino acids. CDR1 MNHEY and CDR2 SVGAGI come from the germline V gene. The V and J ends lost 7 bases and 2 bases respectively, with 17 bases between them. The CDR3 loop is CASNQRGGGQETQYF. The CDR3 DNA follows: TGTGCCAGCAACCAGAGGGGCGGAGGACAAGAGACCCAGTACTTC.

The chain has TRBV10-3 and TRBJ2-2; D might be TRBD1 or TRBD2, each matching 5 bases. Germline V lookup: CDR1 ENHRY, CDR2 SYGVKD. The CDR3 extends over 17 amino acids. Trimming shortened V by 0 bases and J by 4 bases, and 15 bases separated the two germline ends. The CDR3 DNA follows: TGTGCCATCAGTGAGTCAGGGGCCGCGGCGGGCACCGGGGAGCTGTTTTTT. This translates into CAISESGAAAGTGELFF.

This chain connects TRBV4-3 to TRBJ2-7; 8 bases are a match to TRBD2. The germline CDR1 and CDR2 sequences are LGHNA and YSLEER. The CDR3 is made up of 14 amino acids. V gave up 3 bases and J gave up 6 bases; unmatched junction bases: 7. The CDR3: CASSQDRTSSEQYF. Written as DNA, the CDR3 is TGCGCCAGCAGCCAGGACCGGACTAGCTCCGAGCAGTACTTC.

This clone was seen just once. The CDR3 is CASSQVLAGARDEQFF. The CDR3, as DNA: TGCGCCAGCAGCCAAGTTTTAGCGGGAGCTCGCGATGAGCAGTTCTTC. The chain couples TRBV4-1 to TRBJ2-1, with 9 positions matching TRBD2. From germline, CDR1 is MGHRA and CDR2 YSYEKL. J gave up 8 bases and V 1 base, and 9 bases lay outside the gene matches. The CDR3 contains 16 residues.

J is TRBJ1-3 and V is TRBV6-1; D may be TRBD1 (5 bases). V lost 3 bases and J 4 bases, leaving 13 bases between the germline ends. The CDR3 has 15 amino acids. CDR1 and CDR2 (germline): MNHNS, SASEGT. Here the CDR3 reads CASSEWGPAGNTIYF. In DNA, the CDR3 is TGTGCCAGCAGTGAGTGGGGCCCGGCAGGAAACACCATATATTTT.

As concerns this clone: Other DNA variants within this sample encode the same CDR3. The V and J genes are TRBV19 and TRBJ2-1; 7 positions agree with TRBD2. The CDR3 covers 12 residues. Looked up from germline, CDR1 is LNHDA and CDR2 is SQIVND (reference sequence). With 8 bases clipped from V and 4 bases from J, the junction kept 2 bases outside the gene matches. CDR3 sequence reads: CASWGGYNEQFF. DNA for the CDR3: TGTGCCAGTTGGGGGGGGTACAATGAGCAGTTCTTC.

This clone appeared a single time. The J gene is TRBJ1-2, the V gene TRBV5-6, with D tentatively TRBD1 (5 bases). Between the trimmed V and J ends, which lost 3 bases and 5 bases, there was a span of 17 bases. The CDR3 length is 15 residues. Germline values: CDR1 SGHDT, CDR2 YYEEEE. The CDR3 DNA reads as TGTGCCAGCAGCTCCCCTCCCCAGGGAGAATATGGCTACACCTTC. This gives the protein CASSSPPQGEYGYTF. The variable domain in full, completed from reference TRBV5-6 and TRBJ1-2, reads DAGVTQSPTHLIKTRGQQVTLRCSPKSGHDTVSWYQQALGQGPQFIFQYYEEEERQRGNFPDRFSGHQFPNYSSELNVNALLLGDSALYLCASSSPPQGEYGYTFGSGTRLTVV.

The chain uses TRBV7-6 and TRBJ2-1; 11 nucleotides align to TRBD2. The CDR3 is made up of 18 amino acids. The ends lost 5 bases at V and 3 bases at J; junction bases unmatched: 12. Germline CDR1 SGHVS, CDR2 FNYEAQ. The CDR3 DNA reads as TGTGCCAGCAGCCTACTAGCGGGAGTCGCTGTGGGCTACAATGAGCAGTTCTTC. As protein: CASSLLAGVAVGYNEQFF.

The rearrangement joins TRBV4-1 to TRBJ2-4; 9 bases agree with TRBD2. Germline CDR1 is MGHRA and CDR2 is YSYEKL. The CDR3 runs 15 residues. Trimming removed 0 bases from V and 8 bases from J; junction bases left unmatched: 5. In DNA form, the CDR3 reads TGCGCCAGCAGCCAAGAGTTAGCGGGAGTATACATTCAGTACTTC. This codes for CASSQELAGVYIQYF.

The chain carries TRBV21-1 and TRBJ1-1; TRBD1, as called in the table, went unchecked against the DNA. TRBV21-1 is deemed a pseudogene. The CDR3 extends over 18 amino acids. CDR3 protein: CASSKLSCRAGGNTEAFF. Here the CDR3 DNA reads TGTGCCAGCAGCAAATTGTCTTGTCGGGCAGGGGGGAACACTGAAGCTTTCTTT.